The source of this T cell receptor (beta chain) is a study of blood T cell repertoires in COVID-19. For the study at large: Acute-phase and convalescent COVID-19 samples originated in the United States, Italy and Spain. Nucleic acid was either cDNA or gDNA, and it came from T cells, B-cell-depleted T cells, or PBMCs.

Germline CDR1 is LGHDT and CDR2 is YNNKEL (reference sequence). V lost 1 base, J lost 4 bases, and 2 bases stayed unmatched. The CDR3 has 16 residues. Original handling: It was from reference gene primer amplification that nucleated cell counts were estimated. Only in-frame clones appear in the TCRdb table, and some are missing; sequencing was by immunoSEQ multiplex PCR. The V and J calls and clone size are taken from that table; D and trimming were inferred from the DNA. The sample includes some 61,000 clones, approximately 90% of them seen just once. The receptor comes from a young man with acute or convalescent COVID-19. This chain joins TRBV3-1 (or the pseudogene TRBV3-2) and TRBJ2-7; 15 bases are a match to TRBD2. Sequenced material: peripheral blood. CDR3 coding DNA: TGTGCCAGCAGCCAAGGGACTAGCGGGAGGGTGTACGAGCAGTACTTC. Its translation is CASSQGTSGRVYEQYF.